This record covers a single T cell receptor beta chain. These data originate in a study of blood T cell repertoires in COVID-19. As processed by the authors: How many nucleated cells were present was estimated from reference gene primer amplification. TCRdb's table, derived via immunoSEQ multiplex PCR, lists solely in-frame clones and lacks some. The DNA gave D and trimming, while V, J and clone size come from that table. The table lists 200,000 to 300,000 clones, around 87% of them singletons. V gave up 2 bases and J gave up 4 bases, with 11 bases separating them. This CDR3 has 14 residues. Germline V gene lookup returns CDR1 SGHNT and CDR2 YENEEA.

The chain is built from TRBV11-3 and TRBJ1-1; D unclear. This TCR was recovered from a woman between 35 and 50 years old who had recovered from COVID-19. Material for sequencing was peripheral blood. The CDR3 region is CASSLSGIGTEAFF. CDR3 bases: TGTGCCAGCAGCTTAAGCGGGATCGGCACTGAAGCTTTCTTT.